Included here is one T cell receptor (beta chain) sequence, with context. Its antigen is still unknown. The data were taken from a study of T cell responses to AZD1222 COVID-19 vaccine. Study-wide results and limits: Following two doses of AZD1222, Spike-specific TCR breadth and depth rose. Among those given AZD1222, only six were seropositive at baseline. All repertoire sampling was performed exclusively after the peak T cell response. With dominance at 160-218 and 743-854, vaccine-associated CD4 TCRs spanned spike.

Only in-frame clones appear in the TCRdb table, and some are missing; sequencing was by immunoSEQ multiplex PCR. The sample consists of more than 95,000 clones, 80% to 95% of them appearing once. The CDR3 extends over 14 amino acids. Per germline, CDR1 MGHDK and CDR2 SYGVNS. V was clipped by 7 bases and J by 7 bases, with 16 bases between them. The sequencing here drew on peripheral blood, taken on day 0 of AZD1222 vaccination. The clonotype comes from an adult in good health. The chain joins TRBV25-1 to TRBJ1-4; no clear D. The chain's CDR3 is CASTHSEAVEKLFF. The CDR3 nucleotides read TGTGCCAGCACCCACTCCGAGGCAGTTGAAAAACTGTTTTTT.